The 9 T cell receptor beta chains below all came from one sample that was sequenced in a study of metastatic and nonmetastatic thyroid tumors. Until they underwent thyroid surgery, no patient had received any treatment. TCRdb re-analyzed the PCR reads using MiXCR. The sample has tens of thousands of clones; roughly 13% are singletons. The sample was blood. These receptors originate from a female donor with papillary thyroid cancer or a benign thyroid nodule (not recorded which). Some clones in this sample may be carry-over from other donors' samples.

This clone has more than one count but fewer than ten. This may be a read error: a much more frequent sequence differs by one nucleotide. J is TRBJ2-5 and V is TRBV2; TRBD2 is a possible D gene (6 bases). The CDR3 spans 13 residues. The germline V gene encodes CDR1 SNHLY and CDR2 FYNNEI. Here the CDR3 DNA reads TGTGCCAGCAGTGCTCCGGGGGTTTTGACCAAGTACTTC. It specifies CASSAPGVLTKYF.

This clone was counted ten times or more. This chain uses TRBV11-3 with TRBJ2-7; D is perhaps TRBD1 (6 bases). Deletions cut 5 bases from V and 4 bases from J, with 15 bases between. The CDR3 sequence is 14 residues long. From germline, CDR1 is SGHNT and CDR2 YENEEA. For the CDR3, the DNA is TGTGCCAGCAGCGAATCCGGGACATTTTACGAGCAGTACTTC. It codes for CASSESGTFYEQYF.

This clone was detected many times. The gene calls are TRBV6-1 and TRBJ1-1; 7 bases align to TRBD1. The CDR3 runs to 13 residues. Per germline, CDR1 MNHNS and CDR2 SASEGT. V lost 1 base to trimming and J lost 9 bases; unmatched junction nucleotides: 5. CDR3 DNA: TGTGCCAGCAGTGAAGACAGGGGCGGGAAAGCTTTCTTT. As protein: CASSEDRGGKAFF.

This clone was recorded at least ten times. This chain uses TRBV5-6 with TRBJ2-5; D gene unclear. CDR1 is SGHDT, CDR2 YYEEEE, per germline. V lost 1 base and J 2 bases, leaving 9 bases between the germline ends. The length of the CDR3 is 14 residues. The CDR3 spells CASSLPGRQETQYF. CDR3 nucleotides: TGTGCCAGCAGCTTGCCAGGCAGACAAGAGACCCAGTACTTC.

The sample holds many counts of this clone. The genes are TRBV2 and TRBJ2-5; D assignment may be TRBD1 or TRBD2 (6 bases each). Trimming shortened V by 4 bases and J by 4 bases, and 16 bases separated the two germline ends. This CDR3 has 15 residues. Per the germline V gene, CDR1 is SNHLY and CDR2 is FYNNEI. The CDR3 nucleotides read TGTGCCAGCAGTGGGGACAAGCGGGCTCTAGAGACCCAGTACTTC. This gives the protein CASSGDKRALETQYF.

In this sample, this clone turned up many times. The gene calls are TRBV5-5 and TRBJ2-5, with D tentatively TRBD1 (6 bases). Trimming pared 2 bases from V and 2 bases from J, leaving 10 bases between. The CDR3 is 14 residues long. CDR1 SGHKS and CDR2 YYEKEE come from the germline V gene (reference sequence). This CDR3 reads CASSLNRVQETQYF. In DNA form, the CDR3 reads TGTGCCAGCAGCTTAAACAGGGTGCAAGAGACCCAGTACTTC.

In this sample, this clone turned up a few times. The chain has TRBV20-1 and TRBJ2-5; possible D gene TRBD1, 7 bases. V lost 0 bases and J lost 2, with 16 bases in between. The germline V gene has CDR1 DFQATT and CDR2 SNEGSKA (reference sequence). The CDR3 is 16 residues long. CDR3 nucleotides: TGCAGTGCTAGAGACCTCGAGGGGGGACAGCAAGAGACCCAGTACTTC. Translated, it gives CSARDLEGGQQETQYF.

This clone was counted many times. The rearrangement links TRBV12-5 to TRBJ2-3, with 14 bases identical to TRBD2. The CDR3 contains 18 residues. The germline V gene has CDR1 LGHNT and CDR2 FRNRAP. With V trimmed by 2 bases and J by 4 bases, 8 bases remained unmatched. CDR3 coding DNA: TGTGCTAGTGGTTTGCTTAGGACTAGCGGGGGGTGGGCAGATACGCAGTATTTT. The encoded protein is CASGLLRTSGGWADTQYF.

This clone was observed many times. The chain links TRBV3-1 to TRBJ1-6, with 11 bases lining up with TRBD1. This CDR3 has 16 residues. Trimming took 4 bases from V and 4 from J; bases not matched to a gene: 3. CDR1 and CDR2 (germline): LGHDT, YNNKEL (reference sequence). The CDR3 sequence is CASSPGTGGYNSPLHF. The DNA of the CDR3 is TGTGCCAGCAGCCCCGGGACAGGGGGTTATAATTCACCCCTCCACTTT. Full variable domain (outside the CDR3, taken from reference TRBV3-1 and TRBJ1-6): DTAVSQTPKYLVTQMGNDKSIKCEQNLGHDTMYWYKQDSKKFLKIMFSYNNKELIINETVPNRFSPKSPDKAHLNLHINSLELGDSAVYFCASSPGTGGYNSPLHFGNGTRLTVT.